These 29 T cell receptor beta chains were sequenced from one sample in a study of T cell responses to AZD1222 COVID-19 vaccine. The method was immunoSEQ multiplex PCR; TCRdb's version includes in-frame clones alone and lacks a portion of them. The data contain some 190,000 clones, approximately 91% of them seen just once; the ten biggest clones take up 1.9%. This sample comprised peripheral blood, obtained 28 days after the second AZD1222 dose. The receptors originated from an adult who received the AZD1222 COVID-19 vaccine.

The genes are TRBV4-2 and TRBJ1-2; 12 positions match TRBD1. The length of the CDR3 is 18 residues. Trimming at V came to 0 bases and at J to 4 bases, leaving 9 bases not matched to a gene. Germline V gives CDR1 LGHNA, CDR2 YNFKEQ. Written as DNA, the CDR3 is TGTGCCAGCAGCCAAGAGGGACAGGGGGCTGGGATTAGCTATGGCTACACCTTC. Translating gives CASSQEGQGAGISYGYTF.

The rearrangement uses TRBV2 and TRBJ2-3; D is unresolved. V dropped 0 bases and J dropped 2 bases, with 9 bases sitting between them. This CDR3 region has 15 residues. Germline V gene sequence: CDR1 SNHLY, CDR2 FYNNEI. The CDR3 loop reads CASSEAGYPTDTQYF. CDR3 nucleotide sequence: TGTGCCAGCAGTGAAGCGGGTTACCCCACAGATACGCAGTATTTT.

This clone was observed once. V usage is TRBV5-4 and J usage is TRBJ2-7, with D unclear. The CDR3 has 14 amino acids. Per germline, CDR1 SGHNT and CDR2 YYREEE (reference sequence). The V end was cut by 1 base, the J end by 1 base, with 9 bases between. The CDR3 loop reads CASSLFAVSYEQYF. The CDR3 DNA follows: TGTGCCAGCAGCTTGTTCGCAGTGTCCTACGAGCAGTACTTC.

The V and J genes are TRBV28 and TRBJ2-5; 7 bases agree with TRBD1. The V gene end was trimmed by 8 bases and the J gene end by 2 bases; junction bases not matched to a gene: 2. This CDR3 comprises 12 residues. CDR1 and CDR2 (germline): MDHEN, SYDVKM. The CDR3 reads CASHRGQETQYF. CDR3 bases: TGTGCCAGCCACAGGGGACAAGAGACCCAGTACTTC.

CDR3 protein: CASSFGGAVDTGELFF. The CDR3 DNA sequence: TGTGCCAGCAGCTTTGGTGGGGCAGTAGACACCGGGGAGCTGTTTTTT. V and J are TRBV5-8 and TRBJ2-2, with a possible D match to TRBD1 (5 bases). CDR1 is SGHTS, CDR2 YDEGEE, per germline. The CDR3 has 16 residues. V was trimmed by 2 bases and J by 3 bases, leaving 14 bases between them.

J is TRBJ1-4 and V is TRBV7-2; TRBD1 matches at 11 bases. The CDR3 loop spans 15 amino acids. V lost 9 bases, J lost 8 bases, and 11 bases stayed unmatched. Germline CDR1 reads SGHTA; CDR2 reads FQGNSA. CDR3 bases: TGTGCCAGTTCCCTTATGGGGACAGGGGGGGAAAAACTGTTTTTT. This sequence encodes CASSLMGTGGEKLFF. The entire variable domain, with the rest obtained from reference TRBV7-2 and TRBJ1-4, is as follows: GAGVSQSPSNKVTEKGKDVELRCDPISGHTALYWYRQSLGQGLEFLIYFQGNSAPDKSGLPSDRFSAERTGGSVSTLTIQRTQQEDSAVYLCASSLMGTGGEKLFFGSGTQLSVL.

The chain links TRBV7-6 to TRBJ2-7, with 9 bases lining up with TRBD2. The CDR3 contains 15 residues. V lost 0 bases to trimming and J lost 3 bases; unmatched junction nucleotides: 3. The germline V gene encodes CDR1 SGHVS and CDR2 FNYEAQ. CDR3 protein: CASSLASGSYYEQYF. As DNA, the CDR3 is TGTGCCAGCAGCTTAGCTAGCGGGAGTTACTACGAGCAGTACTTC.

J is TRBJ1-6 and V is TRBV12-5, with no clear D. Germline CDR1 LGHNT, CDR2 FRNRAP. This CDR3 is 13 amino acids long. Trimming removed 5 bases at V and 6 bases at J, with 8 bases between. The CDR3 nucleotides read TGTGCTAGTGGTAGGAACCCTAATTCACCCCTCCACTTT. Its protein is CASGRNPNSPLHF.

The chain is built from TRBV3-1 (or the pseudogene TRBV3-2) and TRBJ1-1; D unresolved. Deletions cut 3 bases from V and 1 base from J, with 9 bases between. This CDR3 comprises 14 residues. Germline lookup yields CDR1 LGHDT and CDR2 YNNKEL (reference sequence). CDR3 loop: CASSHWRTNTEAFF. In DNA form, the CDR3 reads TGTGCCAGCAGCCACTGGCGGACGAACACTGAAGCTTTCTTT.

Here the CDR3 DNA reads TGTGCCAGCAGCTTATCGGGGGGGGCCAACTACGAGCAGTACTTC. Encoded protein: CASSLSGGANYEQYF. This chain uses TRBV7-8 with TRBJ2-7, with TRBD2 identical over 8 bases. The CDR3 has 15 amino acids. Germline values: CDR1 SGHVS, CDR2 FQNEAQ. The V and J ends lost 2 bases and 3 bases, in that order; junction bases with no gene match: 6.

The V call is TRBV5-5, the J call TRBJ1-1; 7 positions match TRBD1. The CDR3 consists of 13 residues. V lost 5 bases to trimming and J lost 5 bases; unmatched junction nucleotides: 6. Germline CDR1 reads SGHKS; CDR2 reads YYEKEE (reference sequence). The CDR3: CASSRQGDTEAFF. The CDR3 DNA is TGTGCCAGCAGTCGGCAGGGGGATACTGAAGCTTTCTTT.

V usage is TRBV4-2 and J usage is TRBJ2-1, with a weak D call TRBD2 (6 bases). The CDR3 length is 15 residues. Trimming removed 0 bases at V and 7 bases at J, with 13 bases between. Germline CDR1 reads LGHNA; CDR2 reads YNFKEQ. The CDR3 sequence: CASSQDFRERNEQFF. The CDR3 DNA follows: TGTGCCAGCAGCCAAGATTTCCGGGAGAGAAATGAGCAGTTCTTC.

The V call is TRBV6-5, the J call TRBJ1-2, with D perhaps matching TRBD1 (6 bases). Germline CDR1 reads MNHEY; CDR2 reads SVGAGI. This CDR3 comprises 13 residues. The V end was cut by 6 bases, the J end by 4 bases, with 12 bases between. The DNA for the CDR3 is TGTGCCAGCAGCCTAACAGGGCCCTATGGCTACACCTTC. Its protein is CASSLTGPYGYTF.

The V gene is TRBV5-8, the J gene TRBJ2-5; 8 bases line up with TRBD1. CDR1 SGHTS and CDR2 YDEGEE come from the germline V gene. This CDR3 contains 13 residues. Germline trimming cut 4 bases from V and 4 bases from J; bases unmatched to any gene: 3. CDR3 protein: CASSVGTGETQYF. The CDR3 DNA reads TGTGCCAGCAGCGTCGGGACAGGAGAGACCCAGTACTTC.

This clone has a single count. The genes are TRBV7-7 and TRBJ2-1; possible D gene TRBD2, 6 bases. V gave up 1 base and J gave up 1 base, with 8 bases separating them. The length of the CDR3 is 15 residues. Germline assignment: CDR1 SSHAT and CDR2 FNYEAQ (reference sequence). CDR3 bases: TGTGCCAGCAGCTTAGGGGGGACTTCCTACAATGAGCAGTTCTTC. Its protein product is CASSLGGTSYNEQFF.

The V and J genes are TRBV7-8 and TRBJ2-7, with TRBD1 matching over 8 bases. The CDR3 runs 14 residues. V shed 5 bases and J 1 base; nucleotides not matched to a gene: 4. Germline V gene data show CDR1 as SGHVS and CDR2 as FQNEAQ. CDR3 sequence: CASSQTGESYEQYF. The DNA of the CDR3 is TGTGCCAGCAGCCAGACAGGGGAGTCCTACGAGCAGTACTTC.

The chain combines TRBV6-2 or TRBV6-3 with TRBJ2-3; 10 bases map to TRBD1. CDR3 length equals 15 residues. From germline, CDR1 is MNHEY and CDR2 SVGEGT. The V segment lost 2 bases and the J segment 1 base; nucleotides outside the gene matches: 0. The CDR3 region is CASSYGTGGTDTQYF. The CDR3 DNA follows: TGTGCCAGCAGTTACGGGACAGGGGGCACAGATACGCAGTATTTT.

The chain is built from TRBV4-3 and TRBJ2-1; 12 nucleotides agree with TRBD1. The CDR3 spans 16 residues. Looked up from germline, CDR1 is LGHNA and CDR2 is YSLEER. V trimming: 1 base; J trimming: 7 bases; junction bases outside the gene matches: 5. The chain's CDR3 is CASSQAPGQGANEQFF. CDR3 bases: TGCGCCAGCAGCCAAGCCCCGGGACAGGGGGCGAATGAGCAGTTCTTC.

V gene TRBV19 combines with J gene TRBJ1-2; D remains unclear. Germline V CDR1 and CDR2: LNHDA, SQIVND (reference sequence). V lost 6 bases to trimming and J lost 2 bases, with 10 bases between them. CDR3 size: 13 residues. As DNA, the CDR3 is TGTGCCAGTAGGATCTCAGTAAACTATGGCTACACCTTC. Translation gives CASRISVNYGYTF.

This clone was detected once. CDR3 residues: CASSQDLPQGYYYYDYEQYF. The CDR3 DNA is TGTGCCAGCAGCCAAGACTTACCACAGGGGTACTACTACTATGACTACGAGCAGTACTTC. The chain recombines TRBV4-2 with TRBJ2-7; 7 bases align to TRBD1. This CDR3 region has 20 residues. V gave up 0 bases and J gave up 3 bases; unmatched junction bases: 20. Germline V gene data show CDR1 as LGHNA and CDR2 as YNFKEQ.

This chain connects TRBV2 to TRBJ2-1, with 9 bases matching TRBD2. The CDR3 is 15 residues long. Germline CDR1 SNHLY, CDR2 FYNNEI. After removal of 6 bases from V and 7 bases from J, the junction contained 10 bases not matched to a gene. The CDR3 nucleotides are TGTGCCAGCAGGGGAGGCGGGAGGGCCCCAAATGAGCAGTTCTTC. Translation gives CASRGGGRAPNEQFF.

V gene TRBV18 combines with J gene TRBJ2-7; D remains unclear. In germline, CDR1 is KGHSH, CDR2 LQKENI. Trimming removed 6 bases from V and 5 bases from J, with 14 bases in between. The CDR3 is 13 residues long. The CDR3 loop reads CASSFRRSDEQYF. The CDR3 DNA is TGTGCCAGCTCCTTCAGGCGATCGGACGAGCAGTACTTC. Full variable domain (outside the CDR3, taken from reference TRBV18 and TRBJ2-7): NAGVMQNPRHLVRRRGQEARLRCSPMKGHSHVYWYRQLPEEGLKFMVYLQKENIIDESGMPKERFSAEFPKEGPSILRIQQVVRGDSAAYFCASSFRRSDEQYFGPGTRLTVT.

V is TRBV4-2 and J is TRBJ2-7; TRBD1 matches 10 bases. The junction had 15 bases not matched to a gene; V was cut back by 4 bases and J by 9 bases. CDR3 length: 16 residues. Germline values: CDR1 LGHNA, CDR2 YNFKEQ. The DNA for the CDR3 is TGTGCCAGCAGCCGAAGTCAGAGACAGGGGGCTTTCGGGCAGTACTTC. Translating gives CASSRSQRQGAFGQYF.

The chain carries TRBV5-4 and TRBJ1-1, with D unresolved. V was cut by 5 bases and J by 9 bases, with 23 bases left in between. The CDR3 totals 15 residues. Germline V gene sequence: CDR1 SGHNT, CDR2 YYREEE (reference sequence). This CDR3 is CASRPEPPQLEKAFF. The CDR3 DNA is TGTGCCAGCAGGCCGGAGCCGCCCCAGCTCGAGAAAGCTTTCTTT.

V usage is TRBV19 and J usage is TRBJ1-5, with TRBD1 matching 8 bases. Per the germline V gene, CDR1 is LNHDA and CDR2 is SQIVND (reference sequence). Losses at the gene ends were 3 bases for V and 2 bases for J; bases not matched to a gene: 6. The CDR3 totals 16 residues. The CDR3 spells CASSITGGNRNQPQHF. The CDR3 nucleotides are TGTGCCAGTAGTATCACAGGGGGTAATCGCAATCAGCCCCAGCATTTT. Looking up the rest from reference TRBV19 and TRBJ1-5 gives the full variable domain: DGGITQSPKYLFRKEGQNVTLSCEQNLNHDAMYWYRQDPGQGLRLIYYSQIVNDFQKGDIAEGYSVSREKKESFPLTVTSAQKNPTAFYLCASSITGGNRNQPQHFGDGTRLSIL.

The chain combines TRBV6-6 with TRBJ2-7; no clear D. Trimming shortened V by 3 bases and J by 2 bases, and 8 bases separated the two germline ends. From germline, CDR1 is MNHNY and CDR2 SVGAGI (reference sequence). The length of the CDR3 is 13 residues. The CDR3 spells CASSYSPTYEQYF. The CDR3, as DNA: TGTGCCAGCAGTTATAGCCCCACCTACGAGCAGTACTTC.

The genes are TRBV4-3 and TRBJ2-2; tentative D call: TRBD2 (6 bases). V was pared by 2 bases and J by 6 bases, with 13 bases between. The CDR3 contains 15 residues. The germline V gene encodes CDR1 LGHNA and CDR2 YSLEER. CDR3 protein: CASSQFGGQSGELFF. CDR3 DNA: TGCGCCAGCAGCCAATTCGGGGGTCAATCCGGGGAGCTGTTTTTT.

This chain uses TRBV2 with TRBJ1-5; D perhaps matches TRBD1 (6 bases). V was cut by 7 bases and J by 6 bases, with 13 bases left in between. The CDR3 extends over 13 amino acids. In germline, CDR1 is SNHLY, CDR2 FYNNEI. In DNA form, the CDR3 reads TGTGCCAGCAATATAGGGGGTGGTCAGCCCCAGCATTTT. It translates to CASNIGGGQPQHF.

The chain joins TRBV10-2 to TRBJ1-2; D perhaps matches TRBD1 (5 bases). Germline V CDR1 and CDR2: WSHSY, SAAADI. V lost 3 bases, J lost 0 bases, and 11 bases lay in between. This CDR3 has 15 amino acids. The chain's CDR3 is CASSESGLSNYGYTF. Written as DNA, the CDR3 is TGCGCCAGCAGTGAATCAGGGCTTTCTAACTATGGCTACACCTTC.